The present TCR beta chain was sequenced within a study of human T cells and chemical hapten exposure. In the study overall: Across its 20 to 25 weeks, the study gave patients weekly diphenylcyclopropenone doses to the scalp.

Time point: patch test 2, 6 weeks after DPC sensitization. Treatment of the sample: therapeutic diphenylcyclopropenone sensitization with weekly scalp DPC. Before extraction, the whole blood was not fractionated, and total RNA was taken from it. This CDR3 has 15 amino acids. Trimming took 3 bases from V and 3 from J; bases not matched to a gene: 6. Germline lookup yields CDR1 DFQATT and CDR2 SNEGSKA (reference sequence). This clonotype was seen at least ten times. Per the original methods: Counts of TCRs in each sample centred on a median of about 96,000 and extended from roughly 25,000 to 750,000. TCRdb re-analysed the RACE reads in MiXCR, keeping a single row per CDR3 protein. These V and J calls derive from TCRdb rather than the authors' analysis. The sample consists of 110,000 to 150,000 distinct CDR3 sequences, about 11% of them appearing once.

Sequences were derived from whole blood, sampled in connection with sensitization to the hapten diphenylcyclopropenone (DPC). The receptor comes from a woman between 50 and 59 years old with alopecia areata. Some clones in this sample may be carry-over from other donors' samples. This chain joins TRBV20-1 and TRBJ2-5, with 11 bases aligning to TRBD2. The DNA of the CDR3 is TGCAGTGCTAGGGCCGGGACTAGCGGTAAAGAGACCCAGTACTTC. It yields the protein CSARAGTSGKETQYF.